Reported below is one T cell receptor (beta chain). With 6 bases clipped from V and 3 bases from J, the junction kept 3 bases outside the gene matches. CDR1 is WSHSY and CDR2 is SAAADI in the germline V gene. The length of the CDR3 is 13 residues. Clones were read by immunoSEQ multiplex PCR, and TCRdb kept only the in-frame ones, dropping some. Among some 87,000 clones, around 92% were seen once, and the ten largest hold roughly 3%. The record originates from a study of T cell changes during pregnancy in multiple sclerosis. The sample was peripheral blood, taken in the first trimester of pregnancy. V is TRBV10-2 and J is TRBJ1-1; 8 positions agree with TRBD1. This clonotype originated in a female donor with multiple sclerosis, enrolled in a pregnancy study. DNA for the CDR3: TGCGCCAGCAGAGACAGGGGTTACACTGAAGCTTTCTTT. Translating gives CASRDRGYTEAFF.